The clone carrying this T cell receptor beta chain turned up a few times. TCRdb redid the calling of the 5' RACE reads with MiXCR, one entry per CDR3 protein. The sample records about 80,000 distinct CDR3 sequences, more than 13% being singletons. The sample originates from a study of early T cells in non-severe SARS-CoV-2 infection. Study overall: Chains were not paired, and sequencing was done on bulk RNA from unsorted whole blood.

The V and J ends lost 4 bases and 11 bases respectively, with 9 bases between them. The length of the CDR3 is 11 residues. Germline V CDR1 and CDR2: MNHEY, SMNVEV (reference sequence). The origin of this receptor is an adult who was a healthcare worker with PCR-confirmed SARS-CoV-2 infection or an uninfected control (not recorded which). V gene TRBV27 combines with J gene TRBJ2-1; no clear D. The sample comprised whole blood. The CDR3 DNA reads TGTGCCAGCAGTTCCCCTACCAAGCAGTTCTTC. Its translation: CASSSPTKQFF.